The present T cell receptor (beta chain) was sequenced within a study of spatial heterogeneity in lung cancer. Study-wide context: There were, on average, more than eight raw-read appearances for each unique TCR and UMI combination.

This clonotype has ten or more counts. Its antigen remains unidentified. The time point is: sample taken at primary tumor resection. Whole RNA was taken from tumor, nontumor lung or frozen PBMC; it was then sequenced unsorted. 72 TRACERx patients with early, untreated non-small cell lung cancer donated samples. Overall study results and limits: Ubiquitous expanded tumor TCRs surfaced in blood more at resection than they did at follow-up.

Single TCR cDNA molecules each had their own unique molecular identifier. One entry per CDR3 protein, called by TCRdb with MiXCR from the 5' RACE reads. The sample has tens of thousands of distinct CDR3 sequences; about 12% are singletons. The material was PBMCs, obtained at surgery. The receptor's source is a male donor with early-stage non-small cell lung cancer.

CDR3 DNA: TGTGCCAGCACCCGGGAGGGCTTCTCTTACAATGAGCAGTTCTTC. Amino acid sequence: CASTREGFSYNEQFF. The chain couples TRBV28 to TRBJ2-1, with 8 bases fitting TRBD2. V dropped 7 bases and J dropped 4; count of bases not matched to a gene: 9. The CDR3 runs 15 residues. In germline, CDR1 is MDHEN, CDR2 SYDVKM.